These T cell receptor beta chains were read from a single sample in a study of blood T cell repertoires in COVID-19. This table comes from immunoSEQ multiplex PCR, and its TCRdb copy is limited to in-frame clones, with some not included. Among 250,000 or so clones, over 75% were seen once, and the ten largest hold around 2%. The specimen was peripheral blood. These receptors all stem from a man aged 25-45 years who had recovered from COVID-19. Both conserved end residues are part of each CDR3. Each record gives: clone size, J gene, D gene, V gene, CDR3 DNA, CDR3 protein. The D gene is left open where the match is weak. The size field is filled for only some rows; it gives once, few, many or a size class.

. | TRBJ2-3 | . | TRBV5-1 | TGCGCCAGCAGCTCCGGACAGTTTCCTAGCACAGATACGCAGTATTTT | CASSSGQFPSTDTQYF
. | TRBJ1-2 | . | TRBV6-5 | TGTGCCAGCAGTTACTCGGAGGAATTGAATGGCTACACCTTC | CASSYSEELNGYTF
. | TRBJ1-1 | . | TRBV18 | TGTGCCAGCTCGACAGCAGCGGGGGACACTGAAGCTTTCTTT | CASSTAAGDTEAFF
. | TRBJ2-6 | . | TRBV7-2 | TGTGCCAGCACCCCCGCAGCTTATGGGGCCGGGGCCAACGTCCTGACTTTC | CASTPAAYGAGANVLTF
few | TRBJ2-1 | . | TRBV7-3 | TGTGCCAGCAGCTTATTATCGGGTGAGCAGTTCTTC | CASSLLSGEQFF
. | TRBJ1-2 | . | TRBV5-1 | TGCGCCAGCAGCTATGACTCGGGGGGGTATGGCTACACCTTC | CASSYDSGGYGYTF
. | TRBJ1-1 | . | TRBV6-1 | TGTGCCAGCAGTGAAATTCTCTCCGCGGGAGCTGAAGCTTTCTTT | CASSEILSAGAEAFF
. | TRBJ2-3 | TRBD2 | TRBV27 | TGTGCCAGCAGTCCCTGGGCACCCGTTAGCGGGGCCACAGATACGCAGTATTTT | CASSPWAPVSGATDTQYF
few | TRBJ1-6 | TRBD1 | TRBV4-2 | TGTGCCAGCAGCCAAGATCCGGGACAGGGGGCATCACCCCTCCACTTT | CASSQDPGQGASPLHF
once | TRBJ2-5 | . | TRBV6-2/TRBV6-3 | TGTGCCAGCAGTTTCCTAGAGACCCAGTACTTC | CASSFLETQYF
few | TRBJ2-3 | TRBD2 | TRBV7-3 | TGTGCCAGCAGCTTTACTAGCGGGGGGGCGTATGATCCGGATACGCAGTATTTT | CASSFTSGGAYDPDTQYF
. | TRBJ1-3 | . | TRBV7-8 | TGTGCCAGCAGCTTCCGGGACACAGGAAACACCATATATTTT | CASSFRDTGNTIYF